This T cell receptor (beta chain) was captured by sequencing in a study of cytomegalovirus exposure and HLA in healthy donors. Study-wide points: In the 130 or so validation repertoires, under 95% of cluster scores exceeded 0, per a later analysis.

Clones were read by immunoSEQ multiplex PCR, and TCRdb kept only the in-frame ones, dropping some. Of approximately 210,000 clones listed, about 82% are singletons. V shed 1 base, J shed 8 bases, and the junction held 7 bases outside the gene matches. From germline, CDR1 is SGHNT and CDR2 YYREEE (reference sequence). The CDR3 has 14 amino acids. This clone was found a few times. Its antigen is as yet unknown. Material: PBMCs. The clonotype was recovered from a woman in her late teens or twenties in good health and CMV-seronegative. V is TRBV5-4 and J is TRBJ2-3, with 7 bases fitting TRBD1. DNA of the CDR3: TGTGCCAGCAGCTTGAGGCAGGGGGTCGGTACGCAGTATTTT. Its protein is CASSLRQGVGTQYF.